This T cell receptor beta chain was identified in a study of beta chain features in type 1 diabetes. Findings of the study overall: TCRB CDR3 length was moderately but significantly reduced in all four CD4+ subsets of Type 1 diabetes patients.

This clone was seen a handful of times. The antigen is unknown. Of the isolated RNA, all was reverse transcribed, and so the sequenced material was expressed TCRB transcripts. Profiling relied on immunoSEQ multiplex PCR, and the TCRdb table lists in-frame clones only, not all of them. The profile shows 160,000 or so clones, over 7.5% of them singletons. Per germline, CDR1 KGHSH and CDR2 LQKENI. The CDR3 consists of 13 residues. V lost 2 bases, J lost 9 bases, and 4 bases stayed unmatched. This sequence joins TRBV18 and TRBJ2-1, with 7 bases matching TRBD1. The sample comprised central memory CD4+ T cells from blood. The sequence came from a woman aged 18-30 years in good health. The CDR3 nucleotides read TGTGCCAGCTCACCAGTCAGGGGGAGTGAGCAGTTCTTC. Translated: CASSPVRGSEQFF.